The clone carrying this TCR beta chain was counted ten times or more. Antigen specificity is unknown. The entry originates in a study of T cell repertoires in cytomegalovirus infection. Overall study context: Indicated by public TCR beta signatures were CMV infection and matching HLA type. Notes on the study in general: Of the TCR beta families, the public ones yielded a cumulative frequency that identified carriers of CMV plus the relevant HLA.

With 6 bases clipped from V and 3 bases from J, the junction kept 17 bases outside the gene matches. Germline CDR1 reads MNHEY; CDR2 reads SVGEGT. This CDR3 comprises 19 residues. TCRdb analysed the reads with MiXCR anew, one entry per CDR3 protein. Of under 350,000 distinct CDR3 sequences in the sample, more than 8% were seen once. Sequencing was carried out using PBMCs. The TCR comes from a human donor in good health (CMV status not recorded). Some clones in this sample may be carry-over from other donors' samples. The J gene is TRBJ2-2, the V gene TRBV6-2 or TRBV6-3, with 9 bases fitting TRBD2. Written as DNA, the CDR3 is TGTGCCAGCAGCAACCTCGGGACTAGCCCCCCAAAGCACACCGGGGAGCTGTTTTTT. Protein product: CASSNLGTSPPKHTGELFF.